A single sample is the source of the 24 T cell receptor beta chains below, sequenced in a study of response to subunit inactivated influenza vaccine. Each CDR3 protein is one row after TCRdb ran MiXCR on the RT-PCR reads. The repertoire consists of fewer than 700,000 distinct CDR3 sequences, with roughly 13% occurring once and the leading ten covering about an eighth. Sequencing was performed on PBMCs from blood, taken 45 days after vaccination. The source of these receptors is a man aged 50-60 years who received an inactivated influenza vaccine.

This clonotype was found a few times. The J gene is TRBJ2-6, the V gene TRBV21-1. TRBV21-1 is shown as a pseudogene. This CDR3 has 14 residues. CDR3 nucleotides: TGTGCCAGCACCGGCAACTCTGGGGCCAACGTCCTGACTTTC. Its protein is CASTGNSGANVLTF.

This clonotype was counted between two and nine times. The chain carries TRBV20-1 and TRBJ2-2, with a possible D match to TRBD1 (5 bases). V lost 6 bases and J 0 bases, leaving 11 bases between the germline ends. Germline lookup yields CDR1 DFQATT and CDR2 SNEGSKA (reference sequence). The CDR3 is 14 residues long. CDR3 residues: CSAREGANTGELFF. The CDR3 DNA follows: TGCAGTGCGCGAGAAGGGGCGAACACCGGGGAGCTGTTTTTT.

This rearrangement joins TRBV27 to TRBJ2-1, with TRBD2 matching 7 bases. Germline-derived CDR1 and CDR2 are MNHEY and SMNVEV (reference sequence). The V gene end was trimmed by 6 bases and the J gene end by 4 bases; junction bases not matched to a gene: 3. This CDR3 region has 13 residues. CDR3 residues: CASRPSGYNEQFF. In DNA form, the CDR3 reads TGTGCCAGCAGGCCTAGCGGATACAATGAGCAGTTCTTC.

The chain is built from TRBV7-6 and TRBJ2-1; weak D call: TRBD1 (5 bases). The CDR3 is made up of 15 amino acids. V was cut by 2 bases and J by 1 base, with 9 bases left in between. Per the germline V gene, CDR1 is SGHVS and CDR2 is FNYEAQ. CDR3 nucleotides: TGTGCCAGCAGCTTAATGTCAGGGTCCTACAATGAGCAGTTCTTC. Translated, it gives CASSLMSGSYNEQFF. Variable domain in full (rest from reference TRBV7-6 and TRBJ2-1): GAGVSQSPRYKVTKRGQDVALRCDPISGHVSLYWYRQALGQGPEFLTYFNYEAQQDKSGLPNDRFSAERPEGSISTLTIQRTEQRDSAMYRCASSLMSGSYNEQFFGPGTRLTVL.

This clonotype has just a few counts. The chain couples TRBV20-1 to TRBJ2-7; 10 positions agree with TRBD2. The germline V gene encodes CDR1 DFQATT and CDR2 SNEGSKA (reference sequence). The CDR3 spans 18 residues. The DNA of the CDR3 is TGCAGCGCTGGGGCCCAGCGTAGCGGGGGGACGAGCTCCTACGAGCAGTACTTC. It translates to CSAGAQRSGGTSSYEQYF.

This clonotype was observed a handful of times. This chain links TRBV11-2 with TRBJ2-7; TRBD2 aligns across 10 bases. Germline V gene lookup returns CDR1 SGHAT and CDR2 FQNNGV. Trimming took 7 bases from V and 4 from J; bases not matched to a gene: 7. This CDR3 has 14 residues. CDR3 bases: TGTGCCAGCATCCCGGGACTAGCGAGATACGAGCAGTACTTC. This gives the protein CASIPGLARYEQYF.

In its sample, this clonotype was seen a few times. V is TRBV7-9 and J is TRBJ1-5; a possible D gene is TRBD1 (5 bases). Trimming removed 6 bases from V and 1 base from J, with 13 bases in between. Germline assignment: CDR1 SEHNR and CDR2 FQNEAQ (reference sequence). The CDR3 is made up of 15 amino acids. CDR3 DNA sequence: TGTGCCAGCAGTTCCCCGACAGACAGCAATCAGCCCCAGCATTTT. It codes for CASSSPTDSNQPQHF.

The sample holds a few counts of this clonotype. The gene calls are TRBV7-9 and TRBJ2-5; 9 bases map to TRBD1. In germline, CDR1 is SEHNR, CDR2 FQNEAQ (reference sequence). J was trimmed by 13 bases and V by 7 bases; bases with no gene match: 16. This CDR3 comprises 14 residues. CDR3 region: CASTQQGQGAILYF. The CDR3 DNA follows: TGTGCCAGCACCCAGCAGGGACAGGGTGCTATCCTGTACTTC.

The chain joins TRBV19 to TRBJ2-5; TRBD2 is a possible D gene (5 bases). Trimming cost V 4 bases and J 7 bases, with 22 bases left between them. The V gene's germline CDR1 is LNHDA and CDR2 SQIVND (reference sequence). CDR3 length equals 16 residues. The CDR3 reads CASSTAAGVNRATQYF. The CDR3 bases are TGTGCCAGTAGTACAGCGGCCGGGGTCAACCGGGCGACCCAGTACTTC.

The chain combines TRBV4-2 with TRBJ1-1; D remains ambiguous. V lost 4 bases and J lost 2, with 14 bases in between. The CDR3 has 15 residues. Germline V lookup: CDR1 LGHNA, CDR2 YNFKEQ. This CDR3 is CASSLSGPHNTEAFF. The CDR3 DNA sequence: TGTGCCAGCAGCCTATCCGGCCCCCATAACACTGAAGCTTTCTTT.

V gene TRBV20-1 combines with J gene TRBJ2-7; 9 bases are a match to TRBD1. The V gene end was trimmed by 5 bases and the J gene end by 6 bases; junction bases not matched to a gene: 11. There are 14 residues in the CDR3. Germline CDR1 is DFQATT and CDR2 is SNEGSKA (reference sequence). The CDR3 sequence is CSAASNRGLGEQYF. The CDR3 coding sequence is TGCAGTGCTGCAAGTAACAGGGGGCTAGGCGAGCAGTACTTC.

This clonotype has more than one count but fewer than ten. The J gene is TRBJ2-5, the V gene TRBV12-3 or TRBV12-4; 9 nucleotides align to TRBD2. V trimming: 2 bases; J trimming: 0 bases; junction bases outside the gene matches: 4. CDR3 length: 16 residues. CDR3 residues: CASSLRASGDQETQYF. The CDR3 DNA is TGTGCCAGCAGTTTACGGGCTAGCGGGGACCAAGAGACCCAGTACTTC.

The chain recombines TRBV12-3 or TRBV12-4 with TRBJ2-4; D may be TRBD2 (5 bases). V was pared by 6 bases and J by 4 bases, with 13 bases between. The CDR3 loop spans 14 amino acids. Here the CDR3 DNA reads TGTGCCAGCAGCCACCTCGGGGTGAAAAACATTCAGTACTTC. Protein: CASSHLGVKNIQYF.

The gene calls are TRBV10-2 and TRBJ2-3; maybe TRBD2 (7 bases). Trimming shortened V by 7 bases and J by 1 base, and 18 bases separated the two germline ends. The CDR3 covers 16 residues. Germline V gene lookup returns CDR1 WSHSY and CDR2 SAAADI. For the CDR3, the DNA is TGCGCCAGCACGCGGGGGCGGGGCCTAGGCACAGATACGCAGTATTTT. It is translated as CASTRGRGLGTDTQYF.

This clonotype was seen a handful of times. The V call is TRBV28, the J call TRBJ2-7; no firm D call. Per germline, CDR1 MDHEN and CDR2 SYDVKM. The CDR3 totals 11 residues. Trimming cost V 5 bases and J 3 bases, with 5 bases left between them. The CDR3 region has the DNA TGTGCCAGCAGTGATAACTACGAGCAGTACTTC. This codes for CASSDNYEQYF. The complete variable domain, with remaining parts taken from reference TRBV28 and TRBJ2-7, reads DVKVTQSSRYLVKRTGEKVFLECVQDMDHENMFWYRQDPGLGLRLIYFSYDVKMKEKGDIPEGYSVSREKKERFSLILESASTNQTSMYLCASSDNYEQYFGPGTRLTVT.

This clonotype showed up many times. The genes are TRBV6-1 and TRBJ1-1; D unresolved. The CDR3 runs 13 residues. V lost 6 bases and J 0 bases, leaving 8 bases between the germline ends. Germline V gene data show CDR1 as MNHNS and CDR2 as SASEGT. For the CDR3, the DNA is TGTGCCAGCAGGGGTCAGGTGAACACTGAAGCTTTCTTT. Protein sequence: CASRGQVNTEAFF.

The chain couples TRBV4-3 to TRBJ2-2; TRBD2 might be the D (5 bases). The germline CDR1 and CDR2 sequences are LGHNA and YSLEER. This CDR3 has 14 residues. V lost 7 bases, J lost 6 bases, and 15 bases lay in between. The CDR3 region is CASTRNAGPGELFF. CDR3 nucleotides: TGCGCCAGCACCCGGAACGCGGGTCCCGGGGAGCTGTTTTTT.

This clonotype was picked up a small number of times. The chain carries TRBV10-3 and TRBJ1-5, with D uncertain. CDR1 and CDR2 from the germline V gene are ENHRY and SYGVKD. CDR3 length equals 14 residues. The V end was cut by 3 bases, the J end by 3 bases, with 9 bases between. The CDR3 here is CAISERATNQPQHF. The CDR3, as DNA: TGTGCCATCAGTGAACGGGCCACCAATCAGCCCCAGCATTTT.

This clonotype has more than one count but fewer than ten. The chain is built from TRBV7-8 and TRBJ2-7; D perhaps matches TRBD1 (5 bases). The CDR3 consists of 15 residues. Germline CDR1 is SGHVS and CDR2 is FQNEAQ. V was trimmed by 5 bases and J by 4 bases, leaving 18 bases between them. CDR3 loop: CASSTREISGYEQYF. For the CDR3, the DNA is TGTGCCAGCAGCACCCGCGAGATTTCAGGGTACGAGCAGTACTTC.

The chain employs TRBV5-1 and TRBJ2-2, with a tentative D call TRBD1 (6 bases). This CDR3 has 16 amino acids. CDR1 and CDR2 (germline): SGHRS, YFSETQ. Trimming left V 5 bases short and J 3 bases short, with 17 bases between. The CDR3 coding sequence is TGCGCCAGCAGTAAACAGGGTAGGGCGTACACCGGGGAGCTGTTTTTT. Protein: CASSKQGRAYTGELFF.

This chain connects TRBV20-1 to TRBJ2-7, with a weak D call TRBD1 (6 bases). Per the germline V gene, CDR1 is DFQATT and CDR2 is SNEGSKA (reference sequence). The CDR3 is 13 amino acids. Trimming left V 6 bases short and J 0 bases short, with 12 bases between. CDR3 DNA sequence: TGCAGTGCGGAAGGACAGTACTCCTACGAGCAGTACTTC. The encoded protein is CSAEGQYSYEQYF.

This clonotype was seen a handful of times. V and J are TRBV18 and TRBJ2-6; 13 bases fit TRBD2. This CDR3 region has 19 residues. Per the germline V gene, CDR1 is KGHSH and CDR2 is LQKENI. The V segment lost 3 bases and the J segment 4 bases; nucleotides outside the gene matches: 9. CDR3 coding DNA: TGTGCCAGCTCACCCCGGACTAGCGGGGGTCGGTACGGGGCCAACGTCCTGACTTTC. This translates into CASSPRTSGGRYGANVLTF.

This clonotype was counted between two and nine times. The CDR3 bases are TGTGCCAGCAGCCCGCGTCCCGGGACACAAAACACTGAAGCTTTCTTT. Its protein product is CASSPRPGTQNTEAFF. The J gene is TRBJ1-1, the V gene TRBV7-2; D perhaps matches TRBD1 (6 bases). The germline V and J ends were trimmed by 5 bases and 2 bases, with 18 bases remaining between them. Per the germline V gene, CDR1 is SGHTA and CDR2 is FQGNSA. The CDR3 loop spans 16 amino acids.

A remark on this clonotype: With a much larger clone just one base away, this may be a read error. Because the CDR3 is missing its conserved closing phenylalanine or tryptophan, this is likely a read error. The gene calls are TRBV4-2 and TRBJ1-2; 7 bases are shared with TRBD1. The CDR3 covers 14 residues. The V gene end was trimmed by 3 bases and the J gene end by 5 bases; junction bases not matched to a gene: 6. Germline V gene data show CDR1 as LGHNA and CDR2 as YNFKEQ. As DNA, the CDR3 is TGTGCCAGCAGCCAGGAACAGGGGAGGTATGGCTACACCATC. Residues: CASSQEQGRYGYTI.